Sequencing of this T cell receptor (beta chain) was carried out in a study of tumor and adjacent non-tumor tissue in lung cancer. For the study at large: The patients, 10 or so men and about 5 women, were roughly 30 to 85 with stage I to III disease. Study findings and constraints: Tumor repertoires had a smaller top 100 clone share than normal lung. Significantly higher TCR diversity was found in tumor than normal lung.

Details on this clonotype: Its target is not known.

No cell sorting was done before RNA was extracted from the tissue. This non-tumor lung sample came from over 3 cm beyond the tumor edge. TCRbeta libraries were built with three rounds of nested PCR, modified from ARM-PCR. TCRdb recomputed calls from the multiplex PCR reads with MiXCR, one row per CDR3 protein. The sample shows 100,000 or so distinct CDR3 sequences, 75% to 85% of them seen only once. The CDR3 contains 15 residues. Germline assignment: CDR1 MGHRA and CDR2 YSYEKL. V was trimmed by 10 bases and J by 7 bases, leaving 22 bases between them. The clonotype comes from a man between 60 and 75 years old with small cell lung cancer. Sequenced: distant non-tumor lung tissue. The chain combines TRBV4-1 with TRBJ2-2; D is undetermined. CDR3 DNA: TGCGCCAACAGACAAGTCGGCAGTAATGTCGGGGAGCTGTTTTTT. Protein product: CANRQVGSNVGELFF.